A selection of T cell receptor beta chains follows, all from one sample in a study of cytomegalovirus exposure and HLA in healthy donors. Clones were sequenced by immunoSEQ multiplex PCR, and TCRdb holds only the in-frame ones, with some missing. The sample shows about 100,000 clones, 70% of them seen only once. Input material: PBMCs. Receptors were obtained from a man in his forties in good health and CMV-seropositive. Both conserved end residues are trimmed from each CDR3. The D gene is left open where the match is weak.

-	TRBV9	TRBJ2-1	ASSGLVVNEQF
TRBD2	TRBV4-3	TRBJ2-2	ASSQTGTSGRAVELF
TRBD2	TRBV27	TRBJ2-1	ASSLSPSGTNEQF
-	TRBV5-1	TRBJ1-5	ASSLNGLGQPQH
-	TRBV5-1	TRBJ1-2	ASSLAEGYGYT
-	TRBV30	TRBJ1-5	ATSTGADQPQH
TRBD2	TRBV19	TRBJ2-7	ASSMGGASGSYEQY
TRBD2	TRBV4-2	TRBJ2-2	ASSQEASGSAAGELF
TRBD2	TRBV14	TRBJ2-1	ASSQFPSGSDEQF
TRBD2	TRBV4-2	TRBJ2-3	ASSQDASGGTTDTQY
-	TRBV7-9	TRBJ1-4	ASSLVIRLGSATNEKLF
-	TRBV2	TRBJ1-5	ASQSTGNSNQPQH
-	TRBV7-9	TRBJ2-3	ASSPLAPDTQY
-	TRBV4-1	TRBJ1-3	ASSQVLRAGNTIY
-	TRBV9	TRBJ2-2	ASSPGRAGGTGELF
-	TRBV27	TRBJ1-5	ASSLSGVQPQH
-	TRBV4-1	TRBJ1-5	ASSPQQAGSSNQPQH
-	TRBV29-1	TRBJ2-1	SVVGPSTYNEQF
-	TRBV28	TRBJ1-4	ASNTQGGEEKLF
-	TRBV1	TRBJ2-7	TSSQDVAGGSYEQY
-	TRBV30	TRBJ2-7	AWSNRDYEQY
TRBD2	TRBV2	TRBJ2-1	ASSRTSGRNLNEQF
TRBD2	TRBV7-8	TRBJ2-3	ASSLRTSGREQY
-	TRBV6-5	TRBJ2-2	ASSSLASGELF